Shown below are 26 T cell receptor beta chains from a single sample sequenced in a study of shared clonotypes between healthy human individuals. TCRdb keeps only in-frame clones here, not all; method: immunoSEQ multiplex PCR. The sample gives under 1,900,000 clones, about 98.5% of which show up once; roughly 0.36% is in the top ten. Sequenced input: naive CD4+ T cells sorted from blood. Subset specified: CD45RA+ positively selected. The source is a young man in good health.

This rearrangement joins TRBV28 to TRBJ1-5; D not resolved. Per germline, CDR1 MDHEN and CDR2 SYDVKM. Trimming took off 1 base at V and 8 bases at J, with 12 bases between the two ends. The CDR3 is 14 amino acids. CDR3 loop: CASSLYPPSEPQHF. Written as DNA, the CDR3 is TGTGCCAGCAGTTTATATCCGCCCTCGGAGCCCCAGCATTTT. The complete variable domain, with remaining parts taken from reference TRBV28 and TRBJ1-5, reads DVKVTQSSRYLVKRTGEKVFLECVQDMDHENMFWYRQDPGLGLRLIYFSYDVKMKEKGDIPEGYSVSREKKERFSLILESASTNQTSMYLCASSLYPPSEPQHFGDGTRLSIL.

The chain combines TRBV11-2 with TRBJ2-7; D might be TRBD2 (6 bases). Between the trimmed V and J ends, which lost 6 bases and 4 bases, there was a span of 13 bases. The CDR3 sequence is 13 residues long. The V gene's germline CDR1 is SGHAT and CDR2 FQNNGV. CDR3 nucleotides: TGTGCCAGCAGGTGGCTAGCGAGTTACGAGCAGTACTTC. Protein product: CASRWLASYEQYF.

This clone was seen just once. DNA for the CDR3: TGTGCCACCAGCAGGGGAACTAGCGGAAACACCGGGGAGCTGTTTTTT. This codes for CATSRGTSGNTGELFF. V gene TRBV15 combines with J gene TRBJ2-2; 8 bases fit TRBD2. This CDR3 comprises 16 residues. Germline CDR1 and CDR2: LNHNV and YYDKDF (reference sequence). V lost 3 bases, J lost 2 bases, and 5 bases stayed unmatched.

The V call is TRBV19, the J call TRBJ2-1, with 13 bases lining up with TRBD2. V was clipped by 2 bases and J by 8 bases; unmatched bases: 18. The germline V gene encodes CDR1 LNHDA and CDR2 SQIVND (reference sequence). The CDR3 consists of 20 residues. CDR3 region: CASSIKAGLAGEWSRDEQFF. In DNA, the CDR3 is TGTGCCAGTAGTATAAAGGCAGGACTAGCGGGAGAGTGGTCCAGGGATGAGCAGTTCTTC.

The chain has TRBV10-1 and TRBJ2-1; 12 nucleotides agree with TRBD2. Germline trimming cut 3 bases from V and 13 bases from J; bases unmatched to any gene: 10. This CDR3 has 15 amino acids. Germline CDR1 WNHNN, CDR2 SYGVQD (reference sequence). For the CDR3, the DNA is TGCGCCAGCAGTGAAGGACTAGCGGGGAGTTGGTCTCAGTTCTTC. Its protein is CASSEGLAGSWSQFF.

The gene calls are TRBV5-4 and TRBJ2-6; no reliable D call. The CDR3 length is 15 residues. CDR1 and CDR2 from the germline V gene are SGHNT and YYREEE (reference sequence). Trimming took off 1 base at V and 2 bases at J, with 7 bases between the two ends. CDR3 DNA sequence: TGTGCCAGCAGCTTGTCCGTAGCTGGGGCCAACGTCCTGACTTTC. It specifies CASSLSVAGANVLTF.

This clone appeared a few times. The chain uses TRBV5-1 and TRBJ1-2; 7 bases map to TRBD1. V gave up 3 bases and J gave up 7 bases; unmatched junction bases: 12. The CDR3 covers 15 residues. The germline CDR1 and CDR2 sequences are SGHRS and YFSETQ. The CDR3 DNA is TGCGCCAGCAGCTCGTCGGGACAGCTGGCGGGTGGCTACACCTTC. The encoded protein is CASSSSGQLAGGYTF. The variable domain in full, with the rest retrieved from reference TRBV5-1 and TRBJ1-2, is KAGVTQTPRYLIKTRGQQVTLSCSPISGHRSVSWYQQTPGQGLQFLFEYFSETQRNKGNFPGRFSGRQFSNSRSEMNVSTLELGDSALYLCASSSSGQLAGGYTFGSGTRLTVV.

Details on this clone: Other DNA sequences in the sample encode the same CDR3. V is TRBV7-9 and J is TRBJ1-2, with D unresolved. V dropped 3 bases and J dropped 1 base, with 6 bases sitting between them. Germline V CDR1 and CDR2: SEHNR, FQNEAQ (reference sequence). CDR3 length equals 13 residues. DNA for the CDR3: TGTGCCAGCAGCTTGTTGGGTAACTATGGCTACACCTTC. Amino acid sequence: CASSLLGNYGYTF.

On this clone: Sequence at one end of the junction differs from germline and may be a read error. V gene TRBV2 combines with J gene TRBJ2-7, with TRBD1 matching 7 bases. Per the germline V gene, CDR1 is SNHLY and CDR2 is FYNNEI. The CDR3 is made up of 14 amino acids. The CDR3 loop reads CASTAGTVVEGGSF. For the CDR3, the DNA is TGTGCCAGCACCGCCGGGACAGTGGTGGAAGGGGGCTCCTTC.

The chain has TRBV6-5 and TRBJ2-7; D remains unclear. The germline V gene has CDR1 MNHEY and CDR2 SVGAGI. V was cut by 5 bases and J by 1 base, with 9 bases left in between. The CDR3 is 13 residues long. The CDR3 DNA reads TGTGCCAGCAGTCCTGACATGTCCTACGAGCAGTACTTC. It specifies CASSPDMSYEQYF.

The genes are TRBV4-3 and TRBJ2-7, with 7 bases aligning to TRBD2. The CDR3 spans 16 residues. V lost 1 base, J lost 2 bases, and 8 bases stayed unmatched. Germline V gives CDR1 LGHNA, CDR2 YSLEER. This chain's CDR3 is CASSQGFTREPYEQYF. CDR3 in DNA: TGCGCCAGCAGCCAAGGATTTACGCGGGAGCCCTACGAGCAGTACTTC.

This clone was found once. This chain joins TRBV7-9 and TRBJ1-2; D call uncertain. CDR1 and CDR2 (germline): SEHNR, FQNEAQ (reference sequence). This CDR3 has 15 amino acids. The V end was cut by 1 base, the J end by 7 bases, with 16 bases between. In DNA, the CDR3 is TGTGCCAGCAGCTTAGGAGGGTGGCCGGAGTCTGGCTACACCTTC. It codes for CASSLGGWPESGYTF.

The chain recombines TRBV6-5 with TRBJ2-2; D is uncertain. Germline values: CDR1 MNHEY, CDR2 SVGAGI. The germline V and J ends were trimmed by 9 bases and 4 bases, with 15 bases remaining between them. The CDR3 is 14 amino acids. This CDR3 reads CASQRLWGTGELFF. The CDR3 DNA reads TGTGCCAGTCAGAGACTTTGGGGCACCGGGGAGCTGTTTTTT.

The chain uses TRBV13 and TRBJ2-5; D is ambiguous. V lost 6 bases and J 1 base, leaving 21 bases between the germline ends. The CDR3 has 17 residues. Germline CDR1 is PRHDT and CDR2 is FYEKMQ (reference sequence). Here the CDR3 reads CASSSSGPLSSQETQYF. CDR3 coding DNA: TGTGCCAGCAGTTCTAGTGGACCTCTCTCCAGCCAAGAGACCCAGTACTTC.

This chain links TRBV6-5 with TRBJ2-7, with TRBD2 as a possible D gene (6 bases). The CDR3 covers 15 residues. V shed 6 bases and J shed 1 base, with 16 bases lying between them. Germline V gene sequence: CDR1 MNHEY, CDR2 SVGAGI. This CDR3 reads CASRSGTLQSYEQYF. The CDR3 DNA reads TGTGCCAGCAGATCCGGGACTTTACAATCCTACGAGCAGTACTTC.

The table lists this clone with a count of one. The V and J genes are TRBV28 and TRBJ2-3; TRBD2 is a possible D gene (5 bases). Germline loops: CDR1 MDHEN, CDR2 SYDVKM. Trimming shortened V by 6 bases and J by 2 bases, and 12 bases separated the two germline ends. This CDR3 has 14 amino acids. In DNA form, the CDR3 reads TGTGCCAGCAGACTAGGGCAGAACACAGATACGCAGTATTTT. Translating gives CASRLGQNTDTQYF. Full variable domain (rest looked up from reference TRBV28 and TRBJ2-3): DVKVTQSSRYLVKRTGEKVFLECVQDMDHENMFWYRQDPGLGLRLIYFSYDVKMKEKGDIPEGYSVSREKKERFSLILESASTNQTSMYLCASRLGQNTDTQYFGPGTRLTVL.

V gene TRBV28 combines with J gene TRBJ2-5, with 9 bases aligning to TRBD2. This CDR3 spans 16 amino acids. V was clipped by 2 bases and J by 5 bases; unmatched bases: 9. CDR1 MDHEN and CDR2 SYDVKM come from the germline V gene. CDR3 nucleotides: TGTGCCAGCAGTTTACCCGGGCGGGAGGGCCGTGAGACCCAGTACTTC. It yields the protein CASSLPGREGRETQYF.

The genes are TRBV5-4 and TRBJ2-3, with TRBD2 matching over 10 bases. V was clipped by 4 bases and J by 4 bases; unmatched bases: 9. The V gene's germline CDR1 is SGHNT and CDR2 YYREEE (reference sequence). The CDR3 has 16 amino acids. The DNA of the CDR3 is TGTGCCAGCAGCCCTAGCGGGAGAGGAGGTGCAGATACGCAGTATTTT. It translates to CASSPSGRGGADTQYF.

This CDR3 is CASSYGIGNSYNEQFF. As DNA, the CDR3 is TGTGCCAGCAGTTACGGAATCGGGAACTCCTACAATGAGCAGTTCTTC. This chain connects TRBV6-6 to TRBJ2-1, with a tentative D call TRBD2 (5 bases). Trimming removed 2 bases from V and 0 bases from J, with 11 bases in between. Looked up from germline, CDR1 is MNHNY and CDR2 is SVGAGI (reference sequence). This CDR3 spans 16 amino acids.

The J gene is TRBJ2-5, the V gene TRBV7-2, with 7 bases lining up with TRBD1. V gave up 3 bases and J gave up 0 bases; unmatched junction bases: 1. Germline lookup yields CDR1 SGHTA and CDR2 FQGNSA. There are 14 residues in the CDR3. The CDR3 DNA reads as TGTGCCAGCAGCTTGACAGGGTACCAAGAGACCCAGTACTTC. Translating gives CASSLTGYQETQYF.

The chain has TRBV30 and TRBJ2-7; 11 bases are a match to TRBD2. Trimming at V came to 7 bases and at J to 0 bases, leaving 11 bases not matched to a gene. From germline, CDR1 is GTSNPN and CDR2 SVGIG (reference sequence). CDR3 size: 16 residues. CDR3: CALDGTSGVSSYEQYF. CDR3 in DNA: TGTGCCTTGGACGGGACTAGCGGTGTGAGCTCCTACGAGCAGTACTTC.

The chain is built from TRBV10-1 and TRBJ2-2; 8 nucleotides line up with TRBD2. Germline-derived CDR1 and CDR2 are WNHNN and SYGVQD (reference sequence). The ends lost 10 bases at V and 5 bases at J; junction bases unmatched: 9. There are 14 residues in the CDR3. DNA of the CDR3: TGCGCCACCCGAGCGGGAGTAAAGACCGGGGAGCTGTTTTTT. This translates into CATRAGVKTGELFF.

The chain carries TRBV11-2 and TRBJ2-1; tentatively, D is TRBD1 (6 bases). Looked up from germline, CDR1 is SGHAT and CDR2 is FQNNGV. V was trimmed by 3 bases and J by 9 bases, leaving 12 bases between them. This CDR3 contains 13 residues. CDR3 protein: CASSFDRMAEQFF. The CDR3 DNA reads as TGTGCCAGCAGCTTTGACAGGATGGCTGAGCAGTTCTTC.

This clone was found once. The chain is built from TRBV6-1 and TRBJ1-2; maybe TRBD1 (5 bases). The germline V and J ends were trimmed by 2 bases and 8 bases, with 18 bases remaining between them. Per the germline V gene, CDR1 is MNHNS and CDR2 is SASEGT. There are 15 residues in the CDR3. This CDR3 is CASSESGGGLNGYTF. In nucleotides, the CDR3 is TGTGCCAGCAGTGAATCTGGGGGGGGACTGAACGGCTACACCTTC.

The chain recombines TRBV10-1 with TRBJ2-7; 8 nucleotides align to TRBD1. This CDR3 is 15 amino acids long. J lost 6 bases, V lost 4 bases, and 11 bases had no gene match. Per germline, CDR1 WNHNN and CDR2 SYGVQD (reference sequence). This CDR3 is CASSALTGGMGEQYF. DNA for the CDR3: TGCGCCAGCAGTGCACTAACAGGGGGAATGGGCGAGCAGTACTTC.

The chain recombines TRBV7-8 with TRBJ1-2; TRBD1 is a possible D gene (6 bases). The CDR3 is made up of 14 amino acids. Looked up from germline, CDR1 is SGHVS and CDR2 is FQNEAQ. Trimming cost V 1 base and J 3 bases, with 9 bases left between them. The CDR3: CASSLGDTHYGYTF. The CDR3 region has the DNA TGTGCCAGCAGCTTAGGGGACACCCACTATGGCTACACCTTC.